This T cell receptor (beta chain) was retrieved from a study of T-cell reconstitution after alpha-beta-depleted transplantation in children. Unique molecular identifiers featured in how the TCRbeta library was prepared. Each CDR3 protein is one row after TCRdb ran MiXCR on the PCR reads. The sample lists fewer than 550,000 distinct CDR3 sequences; approximately 10% were seen once. Trimming removed 3 bases at V and 0 bases at J, with 8 bases between. The CDR3 has 13 residues. Germline V gene sequence: CDR1 SQVTM, CDR2 ANQGSEA. This clonotype was found many times. The TCR originated in a human donor who donated a stem cell graft to a child with acute myeloid leukemia. J is TRBJ1-1 and V is TRBV29-1, with D unresolved. The sequences come from PBMCs from the stem cell graft donor, collected from the stem cell graft. CDR3 sequence reads: CSVDGNMNTEAFF. In DNA, the CDR3 is TGCAGCGTTGACGGAAACATGAACACTGAAGCTTTCTTT.